Each of the 27 T cell receptor beta chains below was sequenced from the same sample in a study of T cell repertoires in cytomegalovirus infection. TCRdb re-called the reads through MiXCR, storing one row per CDR3 protein. The table has more than 200,000 distinct CDR3 sequences, roughly 9% seen once. Sequencing was done on a sample of PBMCs. Every receptor here comes from a human donor in good health (CMV status not recorded). Some clones in this sample may be carry-over from other donors' samples.

This clonotype occurred a few times. The rearrangement uses TRBV2 and TRBJ2-1; 11 nucleotides agree with TRBD2. This CDR3 spans 14 amino acids. Germline CDR1 SNHLY, CDR2 FYNNEI. The junction had 2 bases not matched to a gene; V was cut back by 0 bases and J by 10 bases. The CDR3: CASSEALAGGEQFF. The CDR3 DNA is TGTGCCAGCAGTGAAGCCCTAGCGGGAGGAGAGCAGTTCTTC. Supplemented by reference TRBV2 and TRBJ2-1, the full variable domain reads EPEVTQTPSHQVTQMGQEVILRCVPISNHLYFYWYRQILGQKVEFLVSFYNNEISEKSEIFDDQFSVERPDGSNFTLKIRSTKLEDSAMYFCASSEALAGGEQFFGPGTRLTVL.

Ten or more counts support this clonotype. The CDR3 nucleotides are TGTGCCAGCAGTTTAAAGGGGTCTGAGCAGTTCTTC. It yields the protein CASSLKGSEQFF. The genes are TRBV28 and TRBJ2-1; D is possibly TRBD1 (5 bases). This CDR3 comprises 12 residues. Trimming took 2 bases from V and 9 from J, leaving 8 bases between them. Per germline, CDR1 MDHEN and CDR2 SYDVKM.

Many counts were recorded for this clonotype. The genes are TRBV7-2 and TRBJ2-5; 8 bases are a match to TRBD1. The CDR3 runs to 14 residues. The V gene's germline CDR1 is SGHTA and CDR2 FQGNSA. Trimming took 3 bases from V and 3 from J; bases not matched to a gene: 3. CDR3 nucleotides: TGTGCCAGCAGCTTGACAGGGGAAAAAGAGACCCAGTACTTC. Translation gives CASSLTGEKETQYF. Using reference TRBV7-2 and TRBJ2-5 for the parts outside the CDR3, the full variable domain is GAGVSQSPSNKVTEKGKDVELRCDPISGHTALYWYRQSLGQGLEFLIYFQGNSAPDKSGLPSDRFSAERTGGSVSTLTIQRTQQEDSAVYLCASSLTGEKETQYFGPGTRLLVL.

The chain recombines TRBV28 with TRBJ1-6; 10 bases align to TRBD1. The CDR3 is made up of 15 amino acids. The J segment lost 10 bases and the V segment lost 5 bases, leaving 8 bases of the junction unmatched. Germline-derived CDR1 and CDR2 are MDHEN and SYDVKM. CDR3 residues: CASSPYGTGVSPLHF. The CDR3 DNA follows: TGTGCCAGCAGTCCTTACGGGACAGGGGTATCACCCCTCCACTTT.

There are many counts of this clonotype. The chain carries TRBV6-6 and TRBJ2-7; D possibly uses TRBD1 or TRBD2 (5 bases each). V gave up 7 bases and J gave up 6 bases, with 16 bases separating them. Per the germline V gene, CDR1 is MNHNY and CDR2 is SVGAGI (reference sequence). The CDR3 has 13 residues. For the CDR3, the DNA is TGTGCCAGCACCTCGACCCGGGACGGCGAGCAGTACTTC. As protein: CASTSTRDGEQYF.

The CDR3 region has the DNA TGTGCCAGCAGCTTAGCTTCAGCGAACTATGGCTACACCTTC. This encodes CASSLASANYGYTF. The chain recombines TRBV7-8 with TRBJ1-2; D unclear. Germline V gene sequence: CDR1 SGHVS, CDR2 FQNEAQ. This CDR3 comprises 14 residues. The V gene lost 0 bases and the J gene lost 2 bases, with 7 bases spanning the gap.

The chain is built from TRBV7-2 and TRBJ2-5; perhaps TRBD1 as D (6 bases). The CDR3 contains 15 residues. The germline V gene encodes CDR1 SGHTA and CDR2 FQGNSA. The V gene lost 1 base and the J gene lost 7 bases, with 16 bases spanning the gap. The CDR3 spells CASSLVWDTKGTQYF. The CDR3 nucleotides are TGTGCCAGCAGCTTAGTTTGGGACACAAAGGGGACCCAGTACTTC. The whole variable domain, filled in from reference TRBV7-2 and TRBJ2-5, reads GAGVSQSPSNKVTEKGKDVELRCDPISGHTALYWYRQSLGQGLEFLIYFQGNSAPDKSGLPSDRFSAERTGGSVSTLTIQRTQQEDSAVYLCASSLVWDTKGTQYFGPGTRLLVL.

The chain recombines TRBV15 with TRBJ2-7, with 11 bases fitting TRBD1. There are 17 residues in the CDR3. Germline V lookup: CDR1 LNHNV, CDR2 YYDKDF (reference sequence). Losses at the gene ends were 0 bases for V and 2 bases for J; bases not matched to a gene: 6. This CDR3 reads CATSRELRDRGAYEQYF. CDR3 DNA sequence: TGTGCCACCAGCAGAGAGCTCCGGGACAGGGGGGCCTACGAGCAGTACTTC.

This clonotype has just a few counts. This chain joins TRBV5-1 and TRBJ2-1; 9 nucleotides agree with TRBD2. Looked up from germline, CDR1 is SGHRS and CDR2 is YFSETQ. V lost 5 bases and J lost 8; bases outside the gene matches: 11. CDR3 size: 15 residues. In DNA, the CDR3 is TGCGCCAGCAGGTCCCTGGCGGGAGGGCCCCATGAGCAGTTCTTC. This translates into CASRSLAGGPHEQFF.

This clonotype came up many times. The CDR3 sequence is CASSFRNTDTQYF. The CDR3, as DNA: TGTGCCAGCAGCTTCAGGAACACAGATACGCAGTATTTT. The chain uses TRBV11-2 and TRBJ2-3; no clear D. The CDR3 length is 13 residues. V lost 3 bases to trimming and J lost 2 bases, with 6 bases between them. The germline CDR1 and CDR2 sequences are SGHAT and FQNNGV.

The table lists this clonotype with a few counts. The chain links TRBV3-1 to TRBJ1-5, with 7 bases matching TRBD1. This CDR3 contains 15 residues. The trim removed 6 bases at V and 1 base at J, leaving 6 bases unmatched. CDR1 LGHDT and CDR2 YNNKEL come from the germline V gene (reference sequence). The CDR3 bases are TGTGCCAGCAGTCCCACAGGGGAGAGCAATCAGCCCCAGCATTTT. Protein sequence: CASSPTGESNQPQHF.

This clonotype came up many times. This rearrangement joins TRBV12-3 or TRBV12-4 to TRBJ1-5, with D possibly being TRBD1 (6 bases). The CDR3 has 14 residues. V shed 3 bases and J shed 6 bases, with 12 bases lying between them. CDR3 DNA sequence: TGTGCCAGCAGTTTCGGCAGGGGCGGTCAGCCCCAGCATTTT. Protein sequence: CASSFGRGGQPQHF.

This clonotype was recorded at least ten times. The V and J genes are TRBV7-3 and TRBJ2-2, with D perhaps being TRBD1 or TRBD2 (5 bases each). Germline V CDR1 and CDR2: SGHTA, FQGTGA. V gave up 0 bases and J gave up 0 bases, with 5 bases separating them. The CDR3 spans 15 residues. The CDR3 loop is CASSLTGPNTGELFF. In DNA, the CDR3 is TGTGCCAGCAGCTTAACGGGACCGAACACCGGGGAGCTGTTTTTT.

This clonotype came up many times. CDR3 DNA sequence: TGTGCCAGCAGCTTAGTTGGGGAAAAACTGTTTTTT. It translates to CASSLVGEKLFF. J is TRBJ1-4 and V is TRBV7-2; D gene ambiguous. Trimming removed 1 base at V and 8 bases at J, with 5 bases between. Germline CDR1 and CDR2: SGHTA and FQGNSA. The CDR3 has 12 residues.

This clonotype was counted at least ten times. This rearrangement joins TRBV7-2 to TRBJ2-7; 7 nucleotides agree with TRBD1. The germline CDR1 and CDR2 sequences are SGHTA and FQGNSA. Trimming cost V 5 bases and J 4 bases; bases outside gene matches: 11. The CDR3 runs 15 residues. CDR3 residues: CASSLGRTGFYEQYF. CDR3 DNA sequence: TGTGCCAGCAGCCTAGGGCGGACAGGATTTTACGAGCAGTACTTC.

This clonotype has at least ten counts. The CDR3: CASSLQTGEGYGYTF. CDR3 nucleotides: TGTGCCAGCAGCTTACAGACAGGGGAGGGCTATGGCTACACCTTC. This rearrangement joins TRBV7-2 to TRBJ1-2; 8 positions agree with TRBD1. Trimming took 2 bases from V and 4 from J; bases not matched to a gene: 6. This CDR3 contains 15 residues. CDR1 SGHTA and CDR2 FQGNSA come from the germline V gene.

This clonotype has a handful of counts. The chain combines TRBV6-2 or TRBV6-3 with TRBJ2-7; no definite D call. Germline loops: CDR1 MNHEY, CDR2 SVGEGT. CDR3 length equals 13 residues. V lost 2 bases and J 3 bases, leaving 8 bases between the germline ends. As DNA, the CDR3 is TGTGCCAGCAGTTACGTTGGGGTCTACGAGCAGTACTTC. Translating it yields CASSYVGVYEQYF.

This clonotype was detected ten times or more. This sequence joins TRBV7-2 and TRBJ2-3; the D is unclear. This CDR3 has 11 amino acids. The V gene lost 0 bases and the J gene lost 5 bases, with 0 bases spanning the gap. Germline-derived CDR1 and CDR2 are SGHTA and FQGNSA. The CDR3 sequence: CASSLADTQYF. The CDR3, as DNA: TGTGCCAGCAGCTTAGCAGATACGCAGTATTTT.

The chain is built from TRBV19 and TRBJ1-1; D unclear. CDR3 length: 12 residues. The germline gives CDR1 LNHDA, CDR2 SQIVND (reference sequence). Trimming left V 1 base short and J 5 bases short, with 5 bases between. CDR3 DNA sequence: TGTGCCAGTAGTATAGCAAGAACTGAAGCTTTCTTT. It codes for CASSIARTEAFF.

The chain combines TRBV6-5 with TRBJ2-5; 8 bases map to TRBD2. CDR3 length: 16 amino acids. The germline V gene has CDR1 MNHEY and CDR2 SVGAGI. The trim removed 0 bases at V and 5 bases at J, leaving 8 bases unmatched. The CDR3 sequence is CASSYSGLGGTETQYF. CDR3 nucleotides: TGTGCCAGCAGTTACTCGGGACTAGGTGGTACGGAGACCCAGTACTTC.

The chain couples TRBV12-3 or TRBV12-4 to TRBJ2-1; 9 bases fit TRBD1. This CDR3 is 15 amino acids long. V gave up 4 bases and J gave up 4 bases; unmatched junction bases: 5. CDR3 bases: TGTGCCAGCAGTTCATTGGGACAGGGATACAATGAGCAGTTCTTC. It specifies CASSSLGQGYNEQFF.

This clonotype was seen ten or more times. The chain links TRBV28 to TRBJ2-3; D is possibly TRBD2 (6 bases). From germline, CDR1 is MDHEN and CDR2 SYDVKM. Trimming cost V 5 bases and J 2 bases, with 14 bases left between them. This CDR3 region has 15 residues. The CDR3 DNA reads as TGTGCCAGCAGTCCCTCTAGCGCTTACACAGATACGCAGTATTTT. It is translated as CASSPSSAYTDTQYF.

This clonotype turned up a few times. This chain links TRBV19 with TRBJ2-1; TRBD2 matches 9 bases. Germline-derived CDR1 and CDR2 are LNHDA and SQIVND (reference sequence). The V and J ends lost 5 bases and 6 bases, in that order; junction bases with no gene match: 8. CDR3 size: 15 residues. CDR3 protein: CASSGGGRASNEQFF. CDR3 nucleotide sequence: TGTGCCAGTAGTGGTGGCGGGAGGGCCAGCAATGAGCAGTTCTTC.

In this sample, this clonotype turned up many times. The rearrangement uses TRBV7-8 and TRBJ2-6; tentatively, D is TRBD2 (6 bases). In germline, CDR1 is SGHVS, CDR2 FQNEAQ. V gave up 2 bases and J gave up 0 bases, with 14 bases separating them. The CDR3 length is 18 residues. For the CDR3, the DNA is TGTGCCAGCAGCTTAACGGGACTGGTCCTCTCTGGGGCCAACGTCCTGACTTTC. Its translation is CASSLTGLVLSGANVLTF.

This clonotype was seen a handful of times. The CDR3 DNA reads TGCAGCGTTGAAGATGGCGGACACAGGAACTATGGCTACACCTTC. Protein: CSVEDGGHRNYGYTF. V and J are TRBV29-1 and TRBJ1-2; tentative D call: TRBD1 (5 bases). V lost 0 bases and J 2 bases, leaving 13 bases between the germline ends. The CDR3 runs to 15 residues. The germline V gene encodes CDR1 SQVTM and CDR2 ANQGSEA.

Many counts were recorded for this clonotype. The rearrangement links TRBV7-2 to TRBJ2-5; tentative D call: TRBD2 (7 bases). V gave up 7 bases and J gave up 4 bases, with 19 bases separating them. CDR3 length: 15 residues. The germline CDR1 and CDR2 sequences are SGHTA and FQGNSA. CDR3 protein: CASNRGGASTETQYF. CDR3 sequence (DNA): TGTGCCAGCAACCGTGGGGGGGCTAGCACAGAGACCCAGTACTTC.

This clonotype was observed at least ten times. CDR3 nucleotide sequence: TGTGCCAGCAGCTCGGGACGGGGCTCCTATAATTCACCCCTCCACTTT. Translated: CASSSGRGSYNSPLHF. This chain uses TRBV7-2 with TRBJ1-6; TRBD1 is a possible D gene (5 bases). V lost 4 bases to trimming and J lost 0 bases, with 10 bases between them. Germline-derived CDR1 and CDR2 are SGHTA and FQGNSA. CDR3 length: 16 amino acids.